The clone carrying this T cell receptor beta chain showed up many times. Its antigen remains unidentified. The entry originates in a study of response to subunit inactivated influenza vaccine. General study points: The authors suggested that every seasonal influenza vaccination recruits few new T cells.

Via MiXCR, TCRdb re-called the RT-PCR reads, giving one row per CDR3 protein. The table records hundreds of thousands of distinct CDR3 sequences, approximately 12% of them present only once. CDR1 and CDR2 (germline): MNHNS, SASEGT. The CDR3 has 13 residues. Trimming took 10 bases from V and 2 from J, leaving 12 bases between them. The receptor comes from a man between 50 and 59 years old who received an inactivated influenza vaccine. Source: PBMCs from blood, taken on the day of vaccination. The chain links TRBV6-1 to TRBJ1-5, with D unresolved. Here the CDR3 reads CATGPRGNQPQHF. DNA for the CDR3: TGTGCCACAGGTCCTAGGGGCAATCAGCCCCAGCATTTT.